Following are 6 T cell receptor beta chains from one sample sequenced in a study of blood T cell repertoires in COVID-19. Sequencing was performed with immunoSEQ multiplex PCR; in TCRdb, only in-frame clones are kept and a portion is missing. This sample has tens of thousands of clones, with 90% found just once. The specimen was peripheral blood. Source of these receptors: a man between 60 and 70 years old with acute or convalescent COVID-19.

The chain carries TRBV19 and TRBJ1-6; D may be TRBD1 (5 bases). The CDR3 spans 17 residues. Germline values: CDR1 LNHDA, CDR2 SQIVND (reference sequence). Trimming shortened V by 1 base and J by 8 bases, and 18 bases separated the two germline ends. The CDR3 nucleotides are TGTGCCAGTAGTATAGTAACGGGAGCCAGGGTGGATTCACCCCTCCACTTT. Its protein product is CASSIVTGARVDSPLHF.

This chain uses TRBV4-1 with TRBJ1-5; no firm D call. CDR3 size: 15 residues. Trimming removed 2 bases at V and 0 bases at J, with 8 bases between. Germline assignment: CDR1 MGHRA and CDR2 YSYEKL. DNA for the CDR3: TGCGCCAGCAGCCAAACCCGGAGTAGCAATCAGCCCCAGCATTTT. Translating it yields CASSQTRSSNQPQHF.

This clone was counted a few times. The chain links TRBV6-2 or TRBV6-3 to TRBJ2-6, with 8 positions matching TRBD1. CDR3 length: 16 amino acids. With 4 bases clipped from V and 3 bases from J, the junction kept 5 bases outside the gene matches. Germline V gene data show CDR1 as MNHEY and CDR2 as SVGEGT. The CDR3 nucleotides read TGTGCCAGCAGTTCTCAGGGGGCGGATGGGGCCAACGTCCTGACTTTC. Encoded protein: CASSSQGADGANVLTF.

The CDR3 DNA sequence: TGCAGTGCTAGTTCTCCGACTAGCGGGAGTTTCAACGAGCAGTACTTC. Its translation: CSASSPTSGSFNEQYF. The chain carries TRBV20-1 and TRBJ2-7; 12 bases map to TRBD2. CDR1 and CDR2 (germline): DFQATT, SNEGSKA (reference sequence). The CDR3 has 16 amino acids. The V gene end was trimmed by 3 bases and the J gene end by 5 bases; junction bases not matched to a gene: 11.

This sequence joins TRBV7-8 and TRBJ1-2; D unclear. Germline lookup yields CDR1 SGHVS and CDR2 FQNEAQ. The CDR3 covers 15 residues. The V end was cut by 7 bases, the J end by 2 bases, with 17 bases between. CDR3 nucleotide sequence: TGTGCCAGCACCCGAACCGCGGGGTTGAACTATGGCTACACCTTC. Translating it yields CASTRTAGLNYGYTF.

The J gene is TRBJ2-2, the V gene TRBV7-9; TRBD2 might be the D (5 bases). Trimming pared 5 bases from V and 0 bases from J, leaving 13 bases between. The CDR3 length is 16 residues. Germline V gene sequence: CDR1 SEHNR, CDR2 FQNEAQ (reference sequence). The chain's CDR3 is CASSRRGPTNTGELFF. The CDR3 coding sequence is TGTGCCAGCAGCAGAAGAGGGCCTACGAACACCGGGGAGCTGTTTTTT.